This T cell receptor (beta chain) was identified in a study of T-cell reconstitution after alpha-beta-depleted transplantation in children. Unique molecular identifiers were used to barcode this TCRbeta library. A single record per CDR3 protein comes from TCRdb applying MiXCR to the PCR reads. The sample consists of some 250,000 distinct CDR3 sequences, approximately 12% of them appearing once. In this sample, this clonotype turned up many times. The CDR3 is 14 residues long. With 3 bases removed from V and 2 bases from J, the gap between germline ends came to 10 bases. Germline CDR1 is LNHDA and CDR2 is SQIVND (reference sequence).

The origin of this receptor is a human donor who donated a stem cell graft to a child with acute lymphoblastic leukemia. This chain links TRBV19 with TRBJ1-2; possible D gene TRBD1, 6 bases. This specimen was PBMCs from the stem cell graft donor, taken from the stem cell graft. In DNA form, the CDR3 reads TGTGCCAGTAGTATCGGGACAACCAACTATGGCTACACCTTC. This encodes CASSIGTTNYGYTF. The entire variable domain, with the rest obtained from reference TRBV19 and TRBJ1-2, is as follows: DGGITQSPKYLFRKEGQNVTLSCEQNLNHDAMYWYRQDPGQGLRLIYYSQIVNDFQKGDIAEGYSVSREKKESFPLTVTSAQKNPTAFYLCASSIGTTNYGYTFGSGTRLTVV.